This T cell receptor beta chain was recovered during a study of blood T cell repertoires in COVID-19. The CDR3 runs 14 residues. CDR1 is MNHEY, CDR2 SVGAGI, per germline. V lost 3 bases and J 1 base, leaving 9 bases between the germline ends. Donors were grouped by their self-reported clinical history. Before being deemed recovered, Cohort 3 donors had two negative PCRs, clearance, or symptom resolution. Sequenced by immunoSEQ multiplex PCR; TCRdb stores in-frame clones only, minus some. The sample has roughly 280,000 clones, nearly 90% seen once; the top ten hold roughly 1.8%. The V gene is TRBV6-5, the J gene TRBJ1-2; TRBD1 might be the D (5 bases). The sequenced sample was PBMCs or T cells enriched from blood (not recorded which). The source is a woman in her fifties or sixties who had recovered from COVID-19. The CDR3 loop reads CASSYGGNNYGYTF. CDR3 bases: TGTGCCAGCAGTTATGGGGGGAATAACTATGGCTACACCTTC.